These 14 T cell receptor beta chains came from one sample sequenced in a study of regulatory T cells in long-lasting Graves disease. Investigators prepared the TCR beta libraries by applying iRepertoire HTBI primers and Arm-PCR of CDR3 regions. From the multiplex PCR reads, TCRdb called clonotypes with MiXCR, one entry per CDR3 protein. The sample contains approximately 350,000 distinct CDR3 sequences, roughly 10% of which appear only once. The sample's time point: newly diagnosed GD, antithyroid drugs for less than 3 months. The TCR library used RNA extracted from PBMCs. This same sample was also part of a study on T cells in Graves' hyperthyroidism and ophthalmopathy.

This specimen consisted of peripheral blood mononuclear cells (PBMCs), obtained at new diagnosis, from a patient treated with antithyroid drugs. The source of these receptors is a woman between 18 and 29 years old with Graves disease.

This clonotype turned up a few times. The rearrangement joins TRBV15 to TRBJ1-1; D perhaps matches TRBD1 (6 bases). The germline V gene has CDR1 LNHNV and CDR2 YYDKDF (reference sequence). With 0 bases removed from V and 5 bases from J, the gap between germline ends came to 13 bases. The CDR3 loop spans 15 amino acids. CDR3 sequence reads: CATSRDRITGTEAFF. CDR3 DNA sequence: TGTGCCACCAGCAGAGACAGAATTACAGGGACTGAAGCTTTCTTT.

The sample holds many counts of this clonotype. This chain connects TRBV20-1 to TRBJ2-7; no firm D call. CDR1 is DFQATT, CDR2 SNEGSKA, per germline (reference sequence). The CDR3 runs to 12 residues. The ends were cut back, 5 bases at V and 2 bases at J, with 10 bases in the middle. The CDR3 protein is CSAGRATYEQYF. The CDR3, as DNA: TGCAGTGCTGGTAGGGCTACCTACGAGCAGTACTTC.

The chain is built from TRBV7-3 and TRBJ1-4; D perhaps matches TRBD1 (5 bases). Germline V gene sequence: CDR1 SGHTA, CDR2 FQGTGA. The CDR3 runs 15 residues. V was clipped by 4 bases and J by 1 base, with 10 bases between them. CDR3 nucleotides: TGTGCCAGCAGCTCTTCCGGGGGAACTAATGAAAAACTGTTTTTT. It is translated as CASSSSGGTNEKLFF.

This clonotype appeared many times. The chain couples TRBV27 to TRBJ1-1, with 7 bases lining up with TRBD1. V gave up 5 bases and J gave up 3 bases; unmatched junction bases: 9. This CDR3 comprises 15 residues. Germline-derived CDR1 and CDR2 are MNHEY and SMNVEV (reference sequence). CDR3 nucleotides: TGTGCCAGCAGTGCCAGGGGGTTTAGAGACACTGAAGCTTTCTTT. Protein product: CASSARGFRDTEAFF.

The chain links TRBV6-2 or TRBV6-3 to TRBJ1-6, with 10 bases identical to TRBD1. The CDR3 covers 20 residues. Germline CDR1 MNHEY, CDR2 SVGEGT. The J segment lost 0 bases and the V segment lost 2 bases, leaving 10 bases of the junction unmatched. The DNA for the CDR3 is TGTGCCAGCAGTTACAGAATACCGGGACAGGGGAGCTCCTATAATTCACCCCTCCACTTT. Encoded protein: CASSYRIPGQGSSYNSPLHF.

This clonotype was recorded at least ten times. The J gene is TRBJ2-4, the V gene TRBV7-2; D is unresolved. The V end was cut by 4 bases, the J end by 6 bases, with 10 bases between. The CDR3 extends over 13 amino acids. The germline V gene encodes CDR1 SGHTA and CDR2 FQGNSA. The CDR3 sequence: CASSSGWGNIQYF. CDR3 in DNA: TGTGCCAGCAGCTCCGGATGGGGAAACATTCAGTACTTC.

At least ten counts were recorded for this clonotype. This chain joins TRBV2 and TRBJ1-2, with D perhaps matching TRBD1 (6 bases). Trimming took off 4 bases at V and 2 bases at J, with 8 bases between the two ends. The CDR3 is 13 amino acids. Per germline, CDR1 SNHLY and CDR2 FYNNEI. CDR3 DNA sequence: TGTGCCAGCAGTGCCGGGACAAACTATGGCTACACCTTC. Its protein product is CASSAGTNYGYTF.

There are a few counts of this clonotype. A much larger clone lies one base from this, so it may be a read error. The V gene is TRBV12-3 or TRBV12-4, the J gene TRBJ2-5, with TRBD2 identical over 12 bases. The CDR3 has 16 residues. This CDR3 is CASSFGLAGPPGAQHF. CDR3 nucleotide sequence: TGTGCCAGCAGCTTCGGACTAGCGGGGCCGCCTGGGGCCCAGCACTTC.

This clonotype was seen a few times. CDR3 region: CASSLSGSSSYNEQFF. The DNA for the CDR3 is TGTGCCAGCAGCTTGAGCGGGAGTTCGTCCTACAATGAGCAGTTCTTC. This sequence joins TRBV7-9 and TRBJ2-1, with 8 bases aligning to TRBD2. Germline V gene sequence: CDR1 SEHNR, CDR2 FQNEAQ (reference sequence). The CDR3 covers 16 residues. Trimming took 3 bases from V and 1 from J; bases not matched to a gene: 5. Full variable domain (missing parts from reference TRBV7-9 and TRBJ2-1): DTGVSQNPRHKITKRGQNVTFRCDPISEHNRLYWYRQTLGQGPEFLTYFQNEAQLEKSRLLSDRFSAERPKGSFSTLEIQRTEQGDSAMYLCASSLSGSSSYNEQFFGPGTRLTVL.

This chain joins TRBV5-1 and TRBJ2-4; D is tentatively TRBD1 or TRBD2 (6 bases each). The length of the CDR3 is 16 residues. V shed 2 bases and J shed 2 bases, with 14 bases lying between them. The germline gives CDR1 SGHRS, CDR2 YFSETQ. The CDR3 DNA reads TGCGCCAGCAGCTTACTCCGAGGGGGGTCCAAAAACATTCAGTACTTC. Translation: CASSLLRGGSKNIQYF.

This clonotype was found many times. This chain uses TRBV6-5 with TRBJ2-7; D could derive from TRBD1 or TRBD2 (5 bases each). This CDR3 has 18 amino acids. Trimming took off 3 bases at V and 0 bases at J, with 21 bases between the two ends. CDR1 MNHEY and CDR2 SVGAGI come from the germline V gene. Here the CDR3 DNA reads TGTGCCAGCAGTTATTCCGGGACCATTCTCCTAAGCTCCTACGAGCAGTACTTC. Its translation is CASSYSGTILLSSYEQYF.

This clonotype appeared many times. V is TRBV20-1 and J is TRBJ1-2; D possibly corresponds to TRBD1 (6 bases). The CDR3 has 11 residues. Trimming stripped 6 bases from V and 4 bases from J, with 9 bases between. In germline, CDR1 is DFQATT, CDR2 SNEGSKA (reference sequence). The CDR3 spells CSARTVYGYTF. CDR3 sequence (DNA): TGCAGTGCGAGGACAGTCTATGGCTACACCTTC.

The chain carries TRBV4-3 and TRBJ2-5, with D uncertain. Between the trimmed V and J ends, which lost 0 bases and 4 bases, there was a span of 15 bases. In germline, CDR1 is LGHNA, CDR2 YSLEER. The CDR3 sequence is 16 residues long. The CDR3 bases are TGCGCCAGCAGCCAAGATCGCGTTCACCGTCCAGAGACCCAGTACTTC. Encoded protein: CASSQDRVHRPETQYF.

In this sample, this clonotype turned up many times. This sequence joins TRBV12-3 or TRBV12-4 and TRBJ2-1; D is uncertain. V was cut by 6 bases and J by 6 bases, with 12 bases left in between. CDR3 length: 13 amino acids. The CDR3 nucleotides read TGTGCCAGCAGCTTAAGTCGGATCAATGAGCAGTTCTTC. The encoded protein is CASSLSRINEQFF.